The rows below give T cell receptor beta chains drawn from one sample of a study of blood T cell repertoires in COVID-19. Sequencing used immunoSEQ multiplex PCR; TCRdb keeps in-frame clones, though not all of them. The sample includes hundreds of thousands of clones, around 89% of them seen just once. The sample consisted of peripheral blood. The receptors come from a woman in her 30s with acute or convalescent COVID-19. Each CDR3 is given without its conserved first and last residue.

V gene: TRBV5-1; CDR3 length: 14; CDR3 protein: ASSSQGRGNTGELF
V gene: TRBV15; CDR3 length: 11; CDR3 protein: ATSPERAMGYT
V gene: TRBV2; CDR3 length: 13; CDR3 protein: ASRVTGAGANVLT
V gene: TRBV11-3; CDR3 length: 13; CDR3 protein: ASSSDRGPTGELF
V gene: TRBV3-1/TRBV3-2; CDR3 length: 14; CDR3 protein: ASRAGTGASQETQY
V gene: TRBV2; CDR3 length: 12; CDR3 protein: ASGASMSGNTIY
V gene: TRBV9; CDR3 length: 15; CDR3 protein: ASSVRSRGQGVETQY
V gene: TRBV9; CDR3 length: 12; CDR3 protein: ASSVESGKNIQY
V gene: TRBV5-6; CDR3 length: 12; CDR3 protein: ASSFRGLDNEQF
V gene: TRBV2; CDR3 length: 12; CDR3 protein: ASSATGDYNEQF
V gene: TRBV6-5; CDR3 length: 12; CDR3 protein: ASTRLGGGTEAF
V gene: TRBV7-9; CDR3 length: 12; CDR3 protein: ASSRPGGRETQY
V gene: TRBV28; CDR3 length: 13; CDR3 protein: ASSPIDRGNSPLH
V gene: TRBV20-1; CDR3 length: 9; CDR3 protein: SAREGTEAF
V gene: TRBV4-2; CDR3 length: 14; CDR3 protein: ASSHSTSGSTDTQY
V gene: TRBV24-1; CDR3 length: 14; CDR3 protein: ATSDFYDRKNTEAF
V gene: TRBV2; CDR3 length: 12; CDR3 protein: ASSGLSFEEKLF
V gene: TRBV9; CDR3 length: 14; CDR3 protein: ASSLDRTHSGNTIY
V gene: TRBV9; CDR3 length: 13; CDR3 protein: ASSVDVDNYNEQF
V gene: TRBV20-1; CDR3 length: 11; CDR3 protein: SASVAWNTEAF
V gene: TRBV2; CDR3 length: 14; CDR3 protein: ASSDIKGQITDTQY
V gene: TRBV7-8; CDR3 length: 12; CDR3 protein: ASTREGTGPEAF
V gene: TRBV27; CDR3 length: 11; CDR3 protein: ASSPGLGETQY
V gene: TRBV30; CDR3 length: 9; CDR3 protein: AWMWALGVF
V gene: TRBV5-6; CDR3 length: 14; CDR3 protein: ASSFGRGVSYNEQF
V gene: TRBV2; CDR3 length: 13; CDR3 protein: ASDPASGVLYEQY
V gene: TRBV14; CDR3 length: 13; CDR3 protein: ASSPERTGAYEQY
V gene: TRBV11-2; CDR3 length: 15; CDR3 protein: ASSFWGHYSYNSPLH
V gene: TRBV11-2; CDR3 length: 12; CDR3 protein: ASSSLDRATGAF
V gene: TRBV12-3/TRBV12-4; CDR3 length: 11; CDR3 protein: ASSFGSSYEQY
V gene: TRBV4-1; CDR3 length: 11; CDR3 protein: ASSHQGSYEQY
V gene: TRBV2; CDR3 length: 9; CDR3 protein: ASSRGNEQF
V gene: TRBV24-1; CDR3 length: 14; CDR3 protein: ATSDPALAGVDTQY
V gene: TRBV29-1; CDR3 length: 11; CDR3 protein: SVEDRASTEAF
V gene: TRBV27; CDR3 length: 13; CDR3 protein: ASSLSFPVSYEQY
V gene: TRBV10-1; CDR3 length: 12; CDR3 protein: ASSLAGGDDEQF
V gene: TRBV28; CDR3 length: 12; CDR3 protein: ASSLDLSNSPLH
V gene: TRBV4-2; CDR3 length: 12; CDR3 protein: ASSRRQGDSPLH
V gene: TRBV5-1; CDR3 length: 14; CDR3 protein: ASQITTGGPTYEQF
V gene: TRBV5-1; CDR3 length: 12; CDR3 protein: ASSLFGGTYEQY
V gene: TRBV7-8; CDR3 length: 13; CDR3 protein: ASSTTGTQSGELF
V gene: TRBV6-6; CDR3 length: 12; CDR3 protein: ASSTPGGAETQY
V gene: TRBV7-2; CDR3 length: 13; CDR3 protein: ASSLSGRGNQPQH
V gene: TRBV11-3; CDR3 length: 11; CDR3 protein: ASSLGETGEAF
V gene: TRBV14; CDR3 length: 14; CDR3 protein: ASSQQLQGVFRSLH
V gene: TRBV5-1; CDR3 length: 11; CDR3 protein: ASSFGGDTEAF
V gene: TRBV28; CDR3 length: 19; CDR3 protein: ASSSETWDRGRGGSNQPQH
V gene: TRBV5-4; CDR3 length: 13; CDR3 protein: ASSFGGAYTDTQY
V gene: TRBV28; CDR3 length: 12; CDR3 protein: ASSLGKRVTEAF
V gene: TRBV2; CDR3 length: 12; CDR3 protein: ASSEDPAGTEAF
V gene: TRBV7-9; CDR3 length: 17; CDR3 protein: ASSPPAGTSGAMGDTQY
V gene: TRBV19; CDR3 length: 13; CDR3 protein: ASSAGLKFSYEQY
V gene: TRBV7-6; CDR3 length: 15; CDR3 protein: ASSLLRGPGGKNIQY
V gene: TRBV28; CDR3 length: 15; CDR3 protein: ASSFSWFRRSSNGYT
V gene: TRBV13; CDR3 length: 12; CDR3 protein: ASRYGQEAYEQY